This TCR beta chain was sequenced during a study of cytomegalovirus exposure and HLA in healthy donors. Regarding the study as a whole: It was reportedly the case that the classifier diagnosed cytomegalovirus status with high specificity and sensitivity. 150 to 200 TCR beta chains were listed as cytomegalovirus-associated.

The donors were in the roughly 130-subject validation cohort; that cohort was separate from the approximately 700-subject first cohort. As to this clone: Its antigen remains unknown.

The CDR3 has 17 residues. After removal of 3 bases from V and 4 bases from J, the junction contained 15 bases not matched to a gene. CDR1 KGHSH and CDR2 LQKENI come from the germline V gene. Sequencing used immunoSEQ multiplex PCR; TCRdb keeps in-frame clones, though not all of them. The repertoire holds some 210,000 clones, with around 90% as singletons. Sequencing used PBMCs. The chain carries TRBV18 and TRBJ2-7; 7 bases line up with TRBD1. The TCR was taken from a woman younger than 35 in good health and CMV-seropositive. The CDR3 DNA follows: TGTGCCAGCTCACCCAGCTCCCTCTCCGACAGGGCATACGAGCAGTACTTC. This gives the protein CASSPSSLSDRAYEQYF.